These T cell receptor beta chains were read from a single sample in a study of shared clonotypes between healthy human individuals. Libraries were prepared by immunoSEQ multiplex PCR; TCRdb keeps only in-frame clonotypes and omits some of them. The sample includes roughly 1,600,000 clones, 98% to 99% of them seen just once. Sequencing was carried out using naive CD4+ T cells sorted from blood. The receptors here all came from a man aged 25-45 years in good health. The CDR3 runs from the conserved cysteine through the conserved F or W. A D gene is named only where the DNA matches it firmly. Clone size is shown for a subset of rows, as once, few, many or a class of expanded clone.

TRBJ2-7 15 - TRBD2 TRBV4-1 TGCGCCAGCAGCCAACCTAGCGGGAGCACCAACGAGCAGTACTTC CASSQPSGSTNEQYF
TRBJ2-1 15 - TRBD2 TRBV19 TGTGCCAGCCGACCCGGGACTAGCGGGTACAATGAGCAGTTCTTC CASRPGTSGYNEQFF
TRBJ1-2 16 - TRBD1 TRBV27 TGTGCCAGCAAAACGAGACAGGGTACGAAGAACTATGGCTACACCTTC CASKTRQGTKNYGYTF
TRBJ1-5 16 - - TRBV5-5 TGTGCCAGCAGTCCCGGGGCGGTCTTTAGCAATCAGCCCCAGCATTTT CASSPGAVFSNQPQHF
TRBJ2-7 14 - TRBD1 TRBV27 TGTGCCAGCAGAAAAACAGGGGTTCGGTACGAGCAGTACTTC CASRKTGVRYEQYF
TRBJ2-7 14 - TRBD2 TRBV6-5 TGTGCCAGCAGTCCCTGGGAGGGGCGGAACGAGCAGTACTTC CASSPWEGRNEQYF
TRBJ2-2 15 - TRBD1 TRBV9 TGTGCCAGCAGCACGGGACAGGGAAACGCCGGGGAGCTGTTTTTT CASSTGQGNAGELFF
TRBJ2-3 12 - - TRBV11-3 TGTGCCAGCAGCTTAAGGTGGGATACGCAGTATTTT CASSLRWDTQYF
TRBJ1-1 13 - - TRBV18 TGTGCCAGCTCACCAATCGGACAAGATGAAGCTTTCTTT CASSPIGQDEAFF
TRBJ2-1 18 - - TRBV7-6 TGTGCCAGCGGACGCTTAGGGACACCGCTTTCAACTACGGATGAGCAGTTCTTC CASGRLGTPLSTTDEQFF
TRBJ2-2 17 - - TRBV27 TGTGCCAGCAGTGCCTCAACTAGGGGGGCGAACACCGGGGAGCTGTTTTTT CASSASTRGANTGELFF
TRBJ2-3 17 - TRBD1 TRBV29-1 TGCAGCGTTGAAGATATGCCATGGGGACAGAAAACAGATACGCAGTATTTT CSVEDMPWGQKTDTQYF
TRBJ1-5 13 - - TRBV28 TGTGCCAGCAGACTTGGAGTTTCGCAGCCCCAGCATTTT CASRLGVSQPQHF
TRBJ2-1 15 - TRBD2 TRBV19 TGTGCCAGTAGTCCGTGGGAGGGCCGGGACAATGAGCAGTTCTTC CASSPWEGRDNEQFF
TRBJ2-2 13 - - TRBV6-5 TGTGCCAGCAGTTACTCAGCCACCGGGGAGCTGTTTTTT CASSYSATGELFF
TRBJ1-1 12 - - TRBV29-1 TGCAGCGCCTCAGGGTTTTTCACTGAAGCTTTCTTT CSASGFFTEAFF
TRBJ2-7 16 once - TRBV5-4 TGTGCCAGCAGCCCTCTGGGAGTGGCGGTGGTAAACGAGCAGTACTTC CASSPLGVAVVNEQYF
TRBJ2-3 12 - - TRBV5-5 TGTGCCAGCAGGCCAACCGTAGATACGCAGTATTTT CASRPTVDTQYF
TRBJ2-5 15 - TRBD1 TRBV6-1 TGTGCCAGCACCGCCGACAGGGGAGGACAAGAGACCCAGTACTTC CASTADRGGQETQYF
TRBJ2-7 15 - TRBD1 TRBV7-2 TGTGCCAGCAGCTTAGCAGGACAGGGGGCGTACGAGCAGTACTTC CASSLAGQGAYEQYF
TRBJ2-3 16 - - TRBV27 TGTGCCAGCAGTTTAAGCCTCACCCGTCGCACAGATACGCAGTATTTT CASSLSLTRRTDTQYF
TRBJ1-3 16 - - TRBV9 TGTGCCAGCAGCGCCACTATCACCCACTCTGGAAACACCATATATTTT CASSATITHSGNTIYF
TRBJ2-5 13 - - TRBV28 TGTGCCAGCAGTTTAGTGGGAGTGGAGACCCAGTACTTC CASSLVGVETQYF
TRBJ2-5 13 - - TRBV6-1 TGTGCCAGCAGTGAAACGGTTGAAGAGACCCAGTACTTC CASSETVEETQYF
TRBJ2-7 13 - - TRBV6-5 TGTGCCAGCCGACCCCTGACAGTCTACGAGCAGTACTTC CASRPLTVYEQYF
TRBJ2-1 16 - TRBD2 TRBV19 TGTGCCAGTAGTATAGAAGGGACTAGGGGGGACAATGAGCAGTTCTTC CASSIEGTRGDNEQFF
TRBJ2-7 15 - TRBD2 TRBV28 TGTGCCAGCAGGGCGACTAGCGGGAGAAGCTACGAGCAGTACTTC CASRATSGRSYEQYF
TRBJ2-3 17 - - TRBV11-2 TGTGCCAGCAGCTACGAGGGCTGGGGGAAAGGCACAGATACGCAGTATTTT CASSYEGWGKGTDTQYF
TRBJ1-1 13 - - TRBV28 TGTGCCAGCAGGTACGACAGGATGGCTGAAGCTTTCTTT CASRYDRMAEAFF
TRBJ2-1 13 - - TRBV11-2 TGTGCCAGCAGCCCCGGCCCGAGGAATGAGCAGTTCTTC CASSPGPRNEQFF
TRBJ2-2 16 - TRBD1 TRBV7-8 TGTGCCAGCAGCTTATTGGACAGGTTGAATACCGGGGAGCTGTTTTTT CASSLLDRLNTGELFF
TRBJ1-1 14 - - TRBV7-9 TGTGCCAGCTTTAGCCTCAGGGGAGGTACCGAAGCTTTCTTT CASFSLRGGTEAFF
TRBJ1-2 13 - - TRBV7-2 TGTGCCAGCAGCTCACCAGGACGCTATGGCTACACCTTC CASSSPGRYGYTF
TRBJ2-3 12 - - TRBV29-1 TGCAGCGTTGAAGTGGGCCCAGATACGCAGTATTTT CSVEVGPDTQYF
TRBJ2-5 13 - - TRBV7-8 TGTGCCAGCAGCTTGAGGGAGAAGAGAACCCAGTACTTC CASSLREKRTQYF
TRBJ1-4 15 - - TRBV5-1 TGCGCCAGCAAGGGAACAGGGACCCCGAATGAAAAACTGTTTTTT CASKGTGTPNEKLFF
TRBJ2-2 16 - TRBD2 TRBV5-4 TGTGCCAGCAGCGCCCGACTAGCGGGGAACACCGGGGAGCTGTTTTTT CASSARLAGNTGELFF
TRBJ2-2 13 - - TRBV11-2 TGTGCCAGCAGCTTATTGACCACCGGGGAGCTGTTTTTT CASSLLTTGELFF
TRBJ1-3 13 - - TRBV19 TGTGCCAGTAGACCGACAGCTGGAAACACCATATATTTT CASRPTAGNTIYF
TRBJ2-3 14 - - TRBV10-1 TGCGCCAGCAGTGGCTTACCTAGCACAGATACGCAGTATTTT CASSGLPSTDTQYF
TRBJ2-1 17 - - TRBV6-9 TGTGCCAGCAGTTCAACTTCTAGCGAGGTAACGGTCAATGAGCAGTTCTTC CASSSTSSEVTVNEQFF
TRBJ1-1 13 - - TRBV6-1 TGTGCCGGGTCGGGAGGCATGAACACTGAAGCTTTCTTT CAGSGGMNTEAFF
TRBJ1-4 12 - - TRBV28 TGTGCCAGTCAGGCAACTAATGAAAAACTGTTTTTT CASQATNEKLFF
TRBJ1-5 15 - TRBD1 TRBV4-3 TGCGCCAGCAGCCAAGTCCTCAGGGGGACCGGGCCCCAGCATTTT CASSQVLRGTGPQHF
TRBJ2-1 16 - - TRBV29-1 TGCAGCGTTGGTTCTGTTCGGAGCTCCTCCTACAATGAGCAGTTCTTC CSVGSVRSSSYNEQFF
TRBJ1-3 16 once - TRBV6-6 TGTGCCAGCAATGGGGCTACGATCAGCTCTGGAAACACCATATATTTT CASNGATISSGNTIYF
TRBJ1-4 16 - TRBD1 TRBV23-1 TGCGCCAGCGAACCACCTGGGGGGACAGGGGGTGAAAAACTGTTTTTT CASEPPGGTGGEKLFF
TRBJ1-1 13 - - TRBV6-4 TGTGCCAGCAGCAGGGGTCTCGGGACTGAAGCTTTCTTT CASSRGLGTEAFF
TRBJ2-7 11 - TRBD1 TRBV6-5 TGTGCCAGCAGCCAAGGACAGGATCAGTACTTC CASSQGQDQYF
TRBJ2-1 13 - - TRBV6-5 TGTGCCAGCAGTAAAACCCGGGGATCTGAGCAGTTCTTC CASSKTRGSEQFF
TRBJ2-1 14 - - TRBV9 TGTGCCAGCAGCGTCCTAGGCAGGGGAGGGGACCCGTTCTTC CASSVLGRGGDPFF
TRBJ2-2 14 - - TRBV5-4 TGTGCCAGCAGCTTGCCCGGGGAGCATGTGGAGCTGTTTTTT CASSLPGEHVELFF
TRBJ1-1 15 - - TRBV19 TGTGCCAGCCGGATAGGCCTCCGCGGTGGGACTGAAGCTTTCTTT CASRIGLRGGTEAFF